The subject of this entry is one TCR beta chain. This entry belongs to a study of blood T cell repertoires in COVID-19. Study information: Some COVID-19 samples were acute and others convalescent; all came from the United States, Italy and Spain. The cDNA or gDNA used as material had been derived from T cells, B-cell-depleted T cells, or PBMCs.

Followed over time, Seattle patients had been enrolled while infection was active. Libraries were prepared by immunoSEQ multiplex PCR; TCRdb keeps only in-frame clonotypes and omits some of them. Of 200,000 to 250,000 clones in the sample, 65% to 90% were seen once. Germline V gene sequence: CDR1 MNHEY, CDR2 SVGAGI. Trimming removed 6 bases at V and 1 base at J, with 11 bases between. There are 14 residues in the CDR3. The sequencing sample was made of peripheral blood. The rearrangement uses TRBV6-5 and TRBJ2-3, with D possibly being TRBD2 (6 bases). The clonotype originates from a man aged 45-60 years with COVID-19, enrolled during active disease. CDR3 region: CASRETGGTDTQYF. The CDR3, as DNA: TGTGCCAGCAGAGAGACGGGAGGCACAGATACGCAGTATTTT.